In this sample, the clone carrying this T cell receptor (beta chain) turned up a few times. The antigen is undetermined. A J-beta primer mix and a sample-barcoded 5' primer were used in a second PCR of about 6 to 12 cycles. All cDNA molecules were each tagged by a template-switch adaptor with 12 random nucleotides. MiXCR, run by TCRdb on the 5' RACE reads, gives a single entry per CDR3 protein. The table records about 780,000 distinct CDR3 sequences, around two thirds of them present only once. The entry originates in a study of blood T cells in healthy people across ages. Study details: About one barcoded beta molecule per two T cells was captured by template switching.

Unmatched junction bases numbered 3, after V lost 11 bases and J lost 5 bases. Germline CDR1 ENHRY, CDR2 SYGVKD. The CDR3 is 12 residues long. Study-wide results and caveats: Considered underestimates were the diversity estimates obtained from one million T cells.

Peripheral blood from each donor was collected in a volume of 9.5 to 10 milliliters. The sequenced sample consisted of blood. The chain has TRBV10-3 and TRBJ2-7, with 13 bases fitting TRBD2. The clonotype originates from a man aged 25-45 years in good health. CDR3 residues: CAFGTSGNEQYF. The CDR3 DNA reads as TGTGCCTTCGGGACTAGCGGGAACGAGCAGTACTTC.